The 19 T cell receptor beta chains below all came from one sample that was sequenced in a study of blood T cell repertoires in COVID-19 (dated by TCRdb to the early 2020s). Library preparation used the immunoSEQ multiplex PCR assay. Here the immuneACCESS table is served through TCRdb, limited to in-frame sequences with V and J called. Missing clones are a known gap in these copies; in checked studies unresolved V genes cover under half, and the rest lacks a known reason. The sample table holds 200,000 or so clones, of which around 90% were seen once. Clones ranked in the top ten supply about 3.5% of the sample. Sequenced input: PBMCs or T cells enriched from blood (not recorded which). These receptors were obtained from a woman aged 25 to 39 who had been exposed to COVID-19.

V usage is TRBV7-2 and J usage is TRBJ2-7; maybe TRBD2 (5 bases). The CDR3 is 17 amino acids. Looked up from germline, CDR1 is SGHTA and CDR2 is FQGNSA. Trimming removed 1 base at V and 3 bases at J, with 19 bases between. CDR3 in DNA: TGTGCCAGCAGCTTAGGTGTACGGGGTCTGGTCGACTACGAGCAGTACTTC. It yields the protein CASSLGVRGLVDYEQYF.

The rearrangement joins TRBV4-1 to TRBJ2-5; 7 bases match TRBD2. V lost 2 bases to trimming and J lost 7 bases; unmatched junction nucleotides: 16. Germline values: CDR1 MGHRA, CDR2 YSYEKL. This CDR3 comprises 17 residues. CDR3 nucleotides: TGCGCCAGCAGCCAATCCCCTTTGGGGGAGGGAGTAGGGACCCAGTACTTC. Protein: CASSQSPLGEGVGTQYF.

This clone was counted between two and nine times. The chain is built from TRBV10-3 and TRBJ2-1; D is uncertain. The V and J ends lost 4 bases and 6 bases respectively, with 4 bases between them. The germline V gene encodes CDR1 ENHRY and CDR2 SYGVKD. The CDR3 has 11 amino acids. This CDR3 is CAISVGNEQFF. CDR3 DNA sequence: TGTGCCATCAGTGTCGGCAATGAGCAGTTCTTC.

V and J are TRBV27 and TRBJ1-1; TRBD1 is a possible D gene (5 bases). The germline gives CDR1 MNHEY, CDR2 SMNVEV (reference sequence). V lost 5 bases to trimming and J lost 5 bases, with 15 bases between them. CDR3 size: 14 residues. The DNA of the CDR3 is TGTGCCAGCAGTAGAACTGCGGGGGGAACTGAAGCTTTCTTT. Protein: CASSRTAGGTEAFF.

The chain is built from TRBV13 and TRBJ2-5; tentatively, D is TRBD2 (5 bases). The CDR3 contains 13 residues. V dropped 5 bases and J dropped 5 bases, with 12 bases sitting between them. Germline V lookup: CDR1 PRHDT, CDR2 FYEKMQ (reference sequence). Here the CDR3 DNA reads TGTGCCAGCAGCGGCGCTAGAGGGGAGACCCAGTACTTC. Its translation is CASSGARGETQYF.

This clone was recorded many times. The chain links TRBV12-3 or TRBV12-4 to TRBJ2-5; 8 bases are a match to TRBD1. The CDR3 runs to 13 residues. V trimming: 4 bases; J trimming: 3 bases; junction bases outside the gene matches: 1. The CDR3, as DNA: TGTGCCAGCAGTTCACAGGGGGAAGAGACCCAGTACTTC. This codes for CASSSQGEETQYF.

V gene TRBV15 combines with J gene TRBJ2-5; TRBD2 agrees at 7 bases. Trimming removed 0 bases from V and 1 base from J; junction bases left unmatched: 5. The CDR3 length is 16 residues. Germline loops: CDR1 LNHNV, CDR2 YYDKDF (reference sequence). In nucleotides, the CDR3 is TGTGCCACCAGCAGAGATTTGGGACTACTCCAAGAGACCCAGTACTTC. Translation: CATSRDLGLLQETQYF.

This chain links TRBV6-6 with TRBJ2-3, with 7 bases that match TRBD2. CDR1 MNHNY and CDR2 SVGAGI come from the germline V gene (reference sequence). This CDR3 region has 14 residues. CDR3: CAIRFAGATDTQYF. DNA of the CDR3: TGTGCTATCCGCTTCGCGGGAGCCACAGATACGCAGTATTTT.

This clone was observed a few times. The rearrangement joins TRBV28 to TRBJ1-5, with 8 bases identical to TRBD1. The germline V gene has CDR1 MDHEN and CDR2 SYDVKM. The V and J ends lost 1 base and 0 bases, in that order; junction bases with no gene match: 8. There are 18 residues in the CDR3. CDR3 nucleotides: TGTGCCAGCAGTTTATTAGGACAGGGAGCATATAGCAATCAGCCCCAGCATTTT. It translates to CASSLLGQGAYSNQPQHF.

The chain links TRBV30 to TRBJ2-1; 15 bases map to TRBD2. CDR1 and CDR2 from the germline V gene are GTSNPN and SVGIG (reference sequence). This CDR3 spans 15 amino acids. The V and J ends lost 3 bases and 10 bases, in that order; junction bases with no gene match: 7. CDR3 amino acids: CAWRRTSGRAFEQFF. The CDR3 coding sequence is TGTGCCTGGAGAAGGACTAGCGGGAGGGCATTCGAGCAGTTCTTC.

The CDR3 DNA reads as TGTGCCAGCTCACCGGGACAGCTAAATAGCAATCAGCCCCAGCATTTT. This translates into CASSPGQLNSNQPQHF. This chain uses TRBV18 with TRBJ1-5; 7 bases fit TRBD1. V shed 3 bases, J shed 0 bases, and the junction held 5 bases outside the gene matches. The CDR3 runs to 16 residues. Germline CDR1 KGHSH, CDR2 LQKENI. Full variable domain (missing parts from reference TRBV18 and TRBJ1-5): NAGVMQNPRHLVRRRGQEARLRCSPMKGHSHVYWYRQLPEEGLKFMVYLQKENIIDESGMPKERFSAEFPKEGPSILRIQQVVRGDSAAYFCASSPGQLNSNQPQHFGDGTRLSIL.

The chain uses TRBV18 and TRBJ1-2; possibly TRBD1 for D (5 bases). This CDR3 comprises 12 residues. Germline CDR1 and CDR2: KGHSH and LQKENI. V was clipped by 6 bases and J by 4 bases, with 9 bases between them. CDR3 amino acids: CASSDRIYGYTF. The CDR3 DNA is TGTGCCAGCTCCGACAGAATCTATGGCTACACCTTC.

This chain connects TRBV12-3 or TRBV12-4 to TRBJ1-6, with D perhaps TRBD1 (6 bases). The CDR3 length is 12 residues. Deletions cut 6 bases from V and 14 bases from J, with 14 bases between. This CDR3 reads CASRRTAAALHF. CDR3 in DNA: TGTGCCAGCAGAAGGACAGCAGCGGCCCTCCACTTT.

The chain uses TRBV10-2 and TRBJ2-7, with 10 nucleotides matching TRBD2. The CDR3 loop spans 16 amino acids. Looked up from germline, CDR1 is WSHSY and CDR2 is SAAADI. V was pared by 6 bases and J by 6 bases, with 14 bases of the junction left unmatched. Here the CDR3 reads CASSARVLAGLAEQYF. The CDR3 coding sequence is TGCGCCAGCAGCGCCCGGGTACTAGCGGGACTTGCCGAGCAGTACTTC.

The rearrangement links TRBV5-6 to TRBJ2-7; 12 nucleotides line up with TRBD2. Germline lookup yields CDR1 SGHDT and CDR2 YYEEEE. The trim removed 1 base at V and 7 bases at J, leaving 18 bases unmatched. The CDR3 is made up of 19 amino acids. The CDR3 sequence: CASSLPTSTSGRTPEEQYF. In DNA form, the CDR3 reads TGTGCCAGCAGCTTGCCCACTTCAACTAGCGGGAGGACCCCTGAAGAGCAGTACTTC.

This chain uses TRBV27 with TRBJ2-7; weak D call: TRBD2 (5 bases). The CDR3 extends over 14 amino acids. V gave up 3 bases and J gave up 0 bases, with 9 bases separating them. Looked up from germline, CDR1 is MNHEY and CDR2 is SMNVEV (reference sequence). The CDR3 region is CASSFSGNSYEQYF. The DNA of the CDR3 is TGTGCCAGCAGTTTCTCCGGGAACTCCTACGAGCAGTACTTC.

The chain recombines TRBV5-6 with TRBJ1-5; possibly TRBD1 for D (6 bases). CDR3 length equals 16 residues. V lost 0 bases and J lost 7, with 17 bases in between. From germline, CDR1 is SGHDT and CDR2 YYEEEE. CDR3 region: CASSLGSGRGGQPQHF. In nucleotides, the CDR3 is TGTGCCAGCAGCTTGGGTTCGGGCAGGGGTGGACAGCCCCAGCATTTT.

The chain carries TRBV20-1 and TRBJ2-7, with 7 positions matching TRBD2. CDR3 length: 15 residues. Per the germline V gene, CDR1 is DFQATT and CDR2 is SNEGSKA (reference sequence). V lost 3 bases and J lost 2; bases outside the gene matches: 10. The CDR3 protein is CSASGGGRRTYEQYF. DNA of the CDR3: TGCAGTGCTAGTGGGGGGGGAAGGAGAACCTACGAGCAGTACTTC.

V gene TRBV28 combines with J gene TRBJ2-4; possibly TRBD1 for D (5 bases). The germline V gene has CDR1 MDHEN and CDR2 SYDVKM. This CDR3 is built from 16 residues. Trimming shortened V by 3 bases and J by 3 bases, and 15 bases separated the two germline ends. The CDR3 protein is CASSFIRLGVKNIQYF. The CDR3 DNA reads TGTGCCAGCAGTTTCATAAGGCTAGGGGTCAAAAACATTCAGTACTTC.